The 9 T cell receptor beta chains in this list originate from one sample, sequenced in a study of blood T cell repertoires in COVID-19. Measured with immunoSEQ multiplex PCR; TCRdb has only the in-frame clones, and not every one. The table has some 35,000 clones, roughly nine tenths seen once; the top ten hold approximately 19%. Sample: peripheral blood. All receptors come from an older man with acute or convalescent COVID-19.

The V and J genes are TRBV6-5 and TRBJ1-1; perhaps TRBD1 as D (5 bases). The CDR3 covers 14 residues. V lost 0 bases to trimming and J lost 3 bases, with 8 bases between them. CDR1 and CDR2 (germline): MNHEY, SVGAGI. The chain's CDR3 is CASSYSQGYTEAFF. CDR3 sequence (DNA): TGTGCCAGCAGTTACTCCCAGGGATACACTGAAGCTTTCTTT.

This rearrangement joins TRBV7-6 to TRBJ2-2; D ambiguous. V was cut by 3 bases and J by 0 bases, with 8 bases left in between. Germline CDR1 and CDR2: SGHVS and FNYEAQ. The CDR3 loop spans 15 amino acids. The CDR3 protein is CASSLRRSNTGELFF. CDR3 DNA: TGTGCCAGCAGCTTGAGGCGGTCGAACACCGGGGAGCTGTTTTTT.

The chain employs TRBV5-1 and TRBJ2-3, with 9 nucleotides matching TRBD1. Germline V gene data show CDR1 as SGHRS and CDR2 as YFSETQ. Losses at the gene ends were 3 bases for V and 3 bases for J; bases not matched to a gene: 2. This CDR3 spans 14 amino acids. CDR3 coding DNA: TGCGCCAGCAGCTCCGGACAGGGGACAGATACGCAGTATTTT. Its protein is CASSSGQGTDTQYF.

The gene calls are TRBV19 and TRBJ2-1; 7 bases map to TRBD2. Per the germline V gene, CDR1 is LNHDA and CDR2 is SQIVND (reference sequence). The CDR3 spans 15 residues. V trimming: 4 bases; J trimming: 6 bases; junction bases outside the gene matches: 9. Here the CDR3 reads CASSRAGVFANEQFF. The CDR3 nucleotides are TGTGCCAGTAGTAGGGCGGGAGTGTTTGCCAATGAGCAGTTCTTC. Full variable domain (rest looked up from reference TRBV19 and TRBJ2-1): DGGITQSPKYLFRKEGQNVTLSCEQNLNHDAMYWYRQDPGQGLRLIYYSQIVNDFQKGDIAEGYSVSREKKESFPLTVTSAQKNPTAFYLCASSRAGVFANEQFFGPGTRLTVL.

This rearrangement joins TRBV11-2 to TRBJ1-2; TRBD1 matches at 8 bases. Germline assignment: CDR1 SGHAT and CDR2 FQNNGV. Trimming removed 2 bases from V and 4 bases from J; junction bases left unmatched: 6. The CDR3 covers 15 residues. CDR3 sequence: CASSLSGGLGYGYTF. In DNA form, the CDR3 reads TGTGCCAGCAGCTTATCAGGGGGCCTGGGCTATGGCTACACCTTC.

The chain carries TRBV4-3 and TRBJ2-7; 11 nucleotides align to TRBD2. Germline assignment: CDR1 LGHNA and CDR2 YSLEER. CDR3 length: 19 amino acids. Trimming at V came to 0 bases and at J to 0 bases, leaving 10 bases not matched to a gene. As DNA, the CDR3 is TGCGCCAGCAGCCAAGAGGCGGCTAGCGGGAGGTGGAGCTCCTACGAGCAGTACTTC. Its translation is CASSQEAASGRWSSYEQYF.

The chain recombines TRBV6-2 or TRBV6-3 with TRBJ2-1, with 9 bases aligning to TRBD2. CDR3 length: 16 amino acids. Germline V gives CDR1 MNHEY, CDR2 SVGEGT. Losses at the gene ends were 2 bases for V and 1 base for J; bases not matched to a gene: 3. For the CDR3, the DNA is TGTGCCAGCAGTTACCCAGCGGGAGGATCCTACAATGAGCAGTTCTTC. This sequence encodes CASSYPAGGSYNEQFF.

DNA of the CDR3: TGTGCCAGCAGCCAACGAGGGAATCAGCCCCAGCATTTT. This codes for CASSQRGNQPQHF. The chain has TRBV4-2 and TRBJ1-5; no clear D. Trimming removed 2 bases from V and 4 bases from J, with 6 bases in between. CDR1 LGHNA and CDR2 YNFKEQ come from the germline V gene. The CDR3 contains 13 residues.

The J gene is TRBJ2-7, the V gene TRBV10-3; TRBD2 might be the D (6 bases). Trimming shortened V by 6 bases and J by 7 bases, and 10 bases separated the two germline ends. Germline V lookup: CDR1 ENHRY, CDR2 SYGVKD. The CDR3 runs 11 residues. CDR3 loop: CAIRAAGEQYF. CDR3 sequence (DNA): TGTGCCATCAGAGCGGCGGGAGAGCAGTACTTC.